Detailed here is one T cell receptor (beta chain). TCRdb keeps only in-frame clones here, not all; method: immunoSEQ multiplex PCR. Counted here are about 40,000 clones, roughly 85% occurring once; the ten biggest clones make up 1.2%. This sample is part of a study of T cell changes during pregnancy in multiple sclerosis. Germline V gives CDR1 MGHDK, CDR2 SYGVNS. Trimming took 3 bases from V and 4 from J, leaving 6 bases between them. The CDR3 spans 12 residues. This receptor was obtained from a female donor with multiple sclerosis, enrolled in a pregnancy study. This chain links TRBV25-1 with TRBJ2-5, with D tentatively TRBD2 (5 bases). This specimen consisted of CD4+ T cells from peripheral blood mononuclear cells, obtained before pregnancy. The CDR3 DNA reads TGTGCCAGCAGTGATCGGGGAGAGACCCAGTACTTC. Translating gives CASSDRGETQYF.